This T cell receptor (beta chain) was found in a study of response to subunit inactivated influenza vaccine. As to this clonotype: The antigen remains unidentified.

The CDR3 totals 15 residues. Germline V gene lookup returns CDR1 SGHNT and CDR2 YYREEE (reference sequence). Trimming took 2 bases from V and 5 from J; bases not matched to a gene: 5. Study-level points and caveats: Each seasonal influenza vaccination recruits few new T cells, the authors suggested.

From the RT-PCR reads, TCRdb called clonotypes with MiXCR, one entry per CDR3 protein. The profile shows a few hundred thousand distinct CDR3 sequences, roughly a fifth of them singletons. The chain joins TRBV5-4 to TRBJ2-5; 11 nucleotides line up with TRBD2. The sample in question was PBMCs from blood, obtained less than 22 months after vaccination. The source of this sequence is a man between 50 and 75 years old who received an inactivated influenza vaccine. In DNA, the CDR3 is TGTGCCAGCAGCTTTACTAGCGGGAGTGGCGAGACCCAGTACTTC. It translates to CASSFTSGSGETQYF.